This T cell receptor (beta chain) was identified during a study of beta chain features in type 1 diabetes. This clone was counted a few times. Expressed TCRB transcripts got sequenced, as all isolated RNA was reverse transcribed. TCRdb keeps only in-frame clones here, not all; method: immunoSEQ multiplex PCR. Among about 140,000 clones listed, about 7% were seen once. The CDR3 length is 15 residues. Trimming removed 5 bases from V and 4 bases from J; junction bases left unmatched: 7. Germline V gene data show CDR1 as KGHSH and CDR2 as LQKENI. This clonotype was sampled from a young woman in good health. Sequences were obtained from central memory CD4+ T cells from blood. V usage is TRBV18 and J usage is TRBJ1-5; 8 positions match TRBD1. The CDR3 DNA reads TGTGCCAGCTCAGCTCAGGGGGCGCGGAATCAGCCCCAGCATTTT. Its translation: CASSAQGARNQPQHF.